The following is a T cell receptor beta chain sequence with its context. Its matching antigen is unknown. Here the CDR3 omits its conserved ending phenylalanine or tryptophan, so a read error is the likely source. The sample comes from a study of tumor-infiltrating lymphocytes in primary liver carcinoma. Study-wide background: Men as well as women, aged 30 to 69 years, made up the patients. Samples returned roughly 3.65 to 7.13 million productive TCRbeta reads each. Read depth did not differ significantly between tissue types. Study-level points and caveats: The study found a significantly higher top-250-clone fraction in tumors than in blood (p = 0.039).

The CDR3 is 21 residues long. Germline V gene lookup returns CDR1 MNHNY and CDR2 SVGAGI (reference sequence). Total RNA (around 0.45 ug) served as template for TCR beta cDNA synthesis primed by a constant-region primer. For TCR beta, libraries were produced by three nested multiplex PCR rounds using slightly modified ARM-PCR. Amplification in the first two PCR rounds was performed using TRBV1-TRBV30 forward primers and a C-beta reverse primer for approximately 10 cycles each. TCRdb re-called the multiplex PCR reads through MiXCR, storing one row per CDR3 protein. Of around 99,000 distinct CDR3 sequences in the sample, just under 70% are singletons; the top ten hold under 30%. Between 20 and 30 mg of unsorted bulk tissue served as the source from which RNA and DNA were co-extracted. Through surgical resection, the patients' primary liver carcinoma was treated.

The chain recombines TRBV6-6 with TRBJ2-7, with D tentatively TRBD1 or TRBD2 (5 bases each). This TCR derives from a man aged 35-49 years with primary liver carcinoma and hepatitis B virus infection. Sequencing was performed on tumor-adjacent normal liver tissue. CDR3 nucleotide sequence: TGTGCCAGCAGTTGCTTGGGGCCCTCACCCCACCGGGACGAGGACGTCTACAAGCAGTACTTA. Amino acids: CASSCLGPSPHRDEDVYKQYL.